This TCR beta chain was identified during a study of cytomegalovirus exposure and HLA in healthy donors (dated by TCRdb to between 2016 and 2019). Background on the whole study: An earlier analysis of some 600 of the donors reported 276 Gb of sequence data and 95 million to 140 million unique TCR beta sequences obtained from approximately 180 million T cells. Typing coverage varied by locus: 629-630 donors for A, B, C, DRB1 and DQB1; approximately 520 for DQA1; 600 to 610 for DPA1; roughly 450 for DPB1. The genetic ancestry cluster associated with self-reported Caucasian donors included about 81% of the 398 genotyped donors. An earlier analysis of fewer than 750 of the donors used high-throughput TCR beta sequencing to judge whether each TCR beta V gene segment behaved as functional or pseudogenic. A few DR-DQ haplotypes were treated as single units for association and clustering because of strong linkage in the cohort. Besides the first cohort of 666 subjects, a separate validation cohort made up of over a hundred different subjects was used. HLA typing covered class I and class II loci at four-digit resolution. The study was designed to test whether signatures of past pathogen exposure could be identified by cataloging public T cell receptors. Donor age, sex, ethnicity and CMV serostatus were compiled together with the repertoire data. Among roughly 370 genotyped donors of the cohort, an average of 235,054 unique TCR beta nucleotide sequences were sequenced per donor, roughly a sixth of them non-productive. High-throughput TCR immunosequencing, statistical association of individual TCRs with disease status, and machine learning were combined to predict cytomegalovirus infection status. A later genetic analysis took genome-wide SNP genotypes for about three fifths of the 666 donors and used that subset as a discovery cohort. Using immunosequencing, the study profiled T cell repertoires from 500 to 800 subjects and related those repertoires to cytomegalovirus serostatus. Rather than drawing on any new phenotypic data, the later analysis identified candidate immune exposures from TCR beta sequences and the way those sequences occurred across donors. All discovery cohort repertoires had been generated using a single sequencing platform. An early release covering 550 to 700 HLA-typed donors comprised about 320 gigabases of sequencing data and approximately 85 million unique TCR sequences. A later analysis re-analyzed previously published TCR beta repertoires from 600 to 850 donors and added high-resolution HLA genotyping to study TCR occurrence patterns.

In its sample, this clone was seen a few times. What this receptor recognizes is not known. Base qualities are missing; no much larger clone stands one base away. The receptor library was made with the immunoSEQ multiplex PCR assay. For the multiplex PCR, a mixture combining 60 forward primers for TCR Vbeta segments and 13 reverse primers for TCR Jbeta segments was used. A multiplex PCR assay on genomic DNA amplified the CDR3 region of rearranged TCR beta genes. The Illumina HiSeq System was used to sequence the amplified TCR beta libraries as 87-base-pair reads. The authors processed their data as follows. A later analysis counted 75 million to 100 million unique TCR beta chains across the 666 repertoires, and approximately 11 million of these chains were shared by at least two donors. Raw reads were error-corrected and collapsed into unique sequences by a nearest-neighbor algorithm in which closely related sequences were merged to remove PCR and sequencing errors. CDR3 sequences were aligned to IMGT reference sequences to assign V, D and J gene segments. For a sequence to be retained, a match of at least six nucleotides to both a V gene segment and a J gene segment was required. Rearrangements were classified as productive when the CDR3 lacked stop codons and remained in frame with V and J, and all other rearrangements were classified as non-productive. CDR3 was defined by IMGT convention, running from the second conserved V-encoded cysteine to the conserved J-encoded phenylalanine. The earlier analysis of about 570 of the donors excluded any sequence lacking an unambiguous match to a single V gene segment. An earlier analysis of just under 600 of the donors called V segments functional above 56.7% productive rearrangements and segregating when the between-donor standard deviation exceeded 5%. To diagnose cytomegalovirus status from the catalog of TCR beta chain sequences, a statistical classification framework was built. A later analysis assigned V and J genes by comparing TCR nucleotide sequences with IMGT/GENE-DB human TR gene sequences. A later analysis assigned CDR3 sequences and most-parsimonious VDJ recombination scenarios with the TCRdist pipeline. A later analysis defined each TCR beta chain by its CDR3 amino acid sequence plus V-gene family, and excluded reads lacking a unique V-gene family. In a later analysis, 500 to 700 highly shared, low-generation-probability nucleotide sequences were removed to address suspected cross-contamination and a sequencing artifact. A later analysis calculated a clonal expansion index for each public chain from normalized within-repertoire ranks of inferred template counts. In a later analysis, generation probabilities were computed with a VDJ recombination model fitted to out-of-frame rearrangements, and the resulting probabilities were checked against IGoR. A later analysis scored TCR-TCR, TCR-HLA and TCR-CMV co-occurrence with hypergeometric tests, applying a repertoire-size bias correction to TCR pairs. To estimate false discovery rates, a later analysis permuted the HLA or CMV assignments 20 times. In a later analysis, co-occurring TCRs were grouped with DBSCAN, and TCRdist sequence similarity was added when clustering was performed within HLA-allele-positive subsets. Co-occurrence clustering excluded repertoires with fewer than 30,000 or more than 120,000 public chains, plus five with anomalous nucleotide sharing. The table was pulled from immuneACCESS by TCRdb, which kept in-frame rearrangements only. Such tables lose some clones; where checked, under half of the loss comes from unresolved V genes, and the rest has no known cause. That table is the source of V, J and clone size, and D and trimming were worked out from the DNA. The sample table shows 140,000 to 150,000 clones, and around 80% are seen once. The ten most abundant clones make up about 5% of the sample.

Here is what the overall study found, with its caveats: The classifier was reported to diagnose cytomegalovirus status with high specificity and sensitivity in both the original cohort and the validation cohort. In the study, 164 TCR beta chains were listed as associated with cytomegalovirus. The sequencing pipeline was judged likely to have produced a cluster of highly shared sequence variants as a technical artifact. A later analysis found that most CMV-associated TCR beta chains appeared HLA-restricted, with HLA associations seemingly driven largely by CMV exposure. A later analysis found that HLA-associated TCR beta chains were more clonally expanded and had lower generation probabilities than equally common non-associated chains. In vitro tests confirmed that three of the cytomegalovirus-associated TCR beta chains recognize cytomegalovirus antigens. In a later analysis, TCR association rates were found to vary across HLA loci, with the most associated TCRs seen for DRB1 alleles and the fewest for HLA-C alleles. Some IMGT-functional V segments, including TRBV6-2 and TRBV6-3, could not be told apart with the 87-base-pair reads, so those segments were excluded. A further reported finding was that TCR beta sequences accurately predicted the HLA-A and HLA-B alleles for most subjects in the first cohort. Only TCR beta chains were sequenced in this cohort, and the absence of alpha or paired-chain data limited detectable features. Because HLA typing was unavailable for some donors at each locus, only the typed subset was used in association tests. In an earlier analysis of about 540 of the donors, most TCR beta V segments were observed in productive rearrangements about 90% or about 30% of the time, broadly matching IMGT annotations. Around 16 rarely observed V segments, including chromosome 9 orphons, were excluded from the earlier analysis of about 500 of the donors because counts were too low. Compared with the approximately 710-donor mean, donors in an Asian-associated ancestry cluster had fewer N-insertions in productive TCRs, according to a later genetic analysis. When HLA alleles, especially DR and DQ, strongly co-occurred, attributing TCR associations to individual alleles was difficult. Sequencing depth was assumed to be roughly uniform across donors in the presence/absence analyses, though that assumption may not hold. CMV serostatus was the only immune exposure information available for the cohort. Correlated functional status among segregating V segments might be attributable to linkage disequilibrium, but an unknown experimental factor could not be ruled out. Several of the top co-occurrence clusters appeared to be linked to parvovirus B19, influenza, CMV and Epstein-Barr virus, according to a later analysis. Across donors, most TCR sequences were observed very rarely, whereas some public TCRs were present in many individuals. The authors suggested that the approach could potentially be generalized to other disease states and immunological phenotypes. A later genetic analysis associated a missense DCLRE1C variant with V-gene and J-gene trimming of TCR beta chains, and an independent cohort replicated the association. A later analysis associated about 16,000 TCR beta sequences with specific HLA alleles at a false discovery rate of 0.05.

CDR1 and CDR2 were assigned from the germline V gene as SQVTM and ANQGSEA. Clipping removes 6 bases from V and 5 bases from J, with 4 as the unmatched junction base count. The CDR3 measures 12 amino acids from cysteine to phenylalanine. CDR3 DNA only is kept here, 36 bases in frame from base 1. In total, approximately 690 healthy bone marrow donors made up the cohort. At the time of sampling, every cohort member was nominally healthy, though immune exposures that went unrecorded were likely present. The donor tested CMV seronegative, placing the donor among the 300 to 450 seronegative members of the cohort. A peripheral blood sample was collected from each donor, and TCR beta sequencing was performed on peripheral blood mononuclear cells. Genomic DNA extraction from the blood cell samples was performed with the Qiagen DNeasy Blood Extraction Kit.

The TCR sequence derives from a man between 40 and 49 years old in good health and CMV-seronegative. The chain was built from TRBV29-1 and TRBJ1-1; TRBD1 matches 9 bases in the middle. Sequenced material: PBMCs. The DNA is as follows: TGCAGCGTGGACAGGGGAAAGACTGAAGCTTTCTTT. Its product reads: CSVDRGKTEAFF.